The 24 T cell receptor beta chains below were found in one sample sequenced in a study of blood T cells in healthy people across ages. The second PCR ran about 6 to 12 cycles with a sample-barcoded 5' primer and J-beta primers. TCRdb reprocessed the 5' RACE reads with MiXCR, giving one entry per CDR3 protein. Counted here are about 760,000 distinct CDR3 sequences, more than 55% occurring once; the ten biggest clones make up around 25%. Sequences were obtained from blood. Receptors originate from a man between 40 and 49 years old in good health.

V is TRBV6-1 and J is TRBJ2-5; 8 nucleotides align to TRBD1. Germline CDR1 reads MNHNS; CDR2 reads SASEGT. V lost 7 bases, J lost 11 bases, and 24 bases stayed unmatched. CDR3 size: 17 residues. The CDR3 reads CASNTERGDRTAYEQYF. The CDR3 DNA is TGTGCCAGCAATACAGAGAGGGGGGACAGGACTGCCTATGAGCAGTACTTC.

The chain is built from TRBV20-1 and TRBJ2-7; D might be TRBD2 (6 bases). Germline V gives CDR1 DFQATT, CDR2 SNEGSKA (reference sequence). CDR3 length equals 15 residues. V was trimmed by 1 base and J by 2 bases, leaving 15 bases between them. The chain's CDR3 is CSARGRDSPTYEQYF. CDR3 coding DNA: TGCAGTGCTAGAGGCCGGGACTCCCCGACCTACGAGCAGTACTTC.

CDR3 nucleotides: TGCAGTGCTAGGGCACAACTAGCGGCCAAAAACATTCAGTACTTC. Translating gives CSARAQLAAKNIQYF. The chain carries TRBV20-1 and TRBJ2-4; TRBD2 matches 7 bases. The V gene's germline CDR1 is DFQATT and CDR2 SNEGSKA (reference sequence). The length of the CDR3 is 15 residues. V lost 3 bases, J lost 1 base, and 6 bases stayed unmatched.

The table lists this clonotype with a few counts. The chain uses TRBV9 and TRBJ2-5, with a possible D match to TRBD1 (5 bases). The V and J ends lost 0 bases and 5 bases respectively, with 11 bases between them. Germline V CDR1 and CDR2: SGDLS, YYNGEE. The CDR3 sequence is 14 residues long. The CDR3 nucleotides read TGTGCCAGCAGCGTAGGGCAGGGTAGCGAGACCCAGTACTTC. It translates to CASSVGQGSETQYF.

The CDR3 is CSAPHNEQYF. DNA for the CDR3: TGCAGTGCTCCCCACAATGAGCAGTACTTC. This chain uses TRBV20-1 with TRBJ2-1; D is unclear. Gene TRBJ2-7 matches the end of the DNA better, so the J call may be wrong. CDR1 and CDR2 from the germline V gene are DFQATT and SNEGSKA (reference sequence). The CDR3 is 10 amino acids.

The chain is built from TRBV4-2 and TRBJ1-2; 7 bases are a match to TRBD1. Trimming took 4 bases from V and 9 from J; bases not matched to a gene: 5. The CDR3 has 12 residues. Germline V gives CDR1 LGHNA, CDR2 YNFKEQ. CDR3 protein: CASSPTGNSYTF. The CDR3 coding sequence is TGTGCCAGCAGCCCGACAGGGAACAGCTACACCTTC.

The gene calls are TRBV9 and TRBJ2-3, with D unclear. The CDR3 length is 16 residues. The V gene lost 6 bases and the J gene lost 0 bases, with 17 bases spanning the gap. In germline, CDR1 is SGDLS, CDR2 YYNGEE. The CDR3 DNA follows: TGTGCCAGCACCGCCGGAACCCGTGCTAGCACAGATACGCAGTATTTT. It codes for CASTAGTRASTDTQYF.

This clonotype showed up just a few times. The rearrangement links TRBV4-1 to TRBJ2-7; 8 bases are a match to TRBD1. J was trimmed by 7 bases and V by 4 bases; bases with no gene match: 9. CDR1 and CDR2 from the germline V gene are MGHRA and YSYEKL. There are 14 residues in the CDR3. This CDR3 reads CASSRGTGPLEQYF. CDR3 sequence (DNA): TGCGCCAGCAGCCGCGGGACAGGCCCGTTGGAGCAGTACTTC.

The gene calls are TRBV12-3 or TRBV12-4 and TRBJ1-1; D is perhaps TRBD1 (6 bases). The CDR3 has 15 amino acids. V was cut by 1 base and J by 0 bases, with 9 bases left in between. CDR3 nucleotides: TGTGCCAGCAGTTTAGTGGGGGCACTGAACACTGAAGCTTTCTTT. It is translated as CASSLVGALNTEAFF.

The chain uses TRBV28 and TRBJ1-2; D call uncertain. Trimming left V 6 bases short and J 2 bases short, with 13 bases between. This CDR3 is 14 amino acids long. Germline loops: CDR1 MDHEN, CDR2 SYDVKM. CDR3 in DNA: TGTGCCAGCAGGGATCCGGGTCGGAACTATGGCTACACCTTC. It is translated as CASRDPGRNYGYTF.

CDR3 protein: CASRPWGETDVRDTQYF. The CDR3 nucleotides are TGTGCCAGCAGACCCTGGGGTGAGACGGACGTGCGGGATACGCAGTATTTT. The genes are TRBV27 and TRBJ2-3; D unresolved. This CDR3 has 17 residues. The germline gives CDR1 MNHEY, CDR2 SMNVEV (reference sequence). The V gene lost 6 bases and the J gene lost 6 bases, with 25 bases spanning the gap.

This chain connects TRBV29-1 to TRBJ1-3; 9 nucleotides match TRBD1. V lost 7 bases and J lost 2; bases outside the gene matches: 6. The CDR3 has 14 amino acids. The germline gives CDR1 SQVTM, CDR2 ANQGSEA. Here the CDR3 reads CSAADRGPGNTIYF. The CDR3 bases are TGCAGCGCTGCGGACAGGGGCCCTGGAAACACCATATATTTT.

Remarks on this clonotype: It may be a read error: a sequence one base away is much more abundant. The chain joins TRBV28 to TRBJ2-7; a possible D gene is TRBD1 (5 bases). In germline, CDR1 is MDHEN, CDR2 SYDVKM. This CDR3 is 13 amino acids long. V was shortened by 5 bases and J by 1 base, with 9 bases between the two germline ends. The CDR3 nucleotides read TGTGCCAGCAGTGGAGCAGGGTCCTACGAGCAGTACTTC. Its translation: CASSGAGSYEQYF.

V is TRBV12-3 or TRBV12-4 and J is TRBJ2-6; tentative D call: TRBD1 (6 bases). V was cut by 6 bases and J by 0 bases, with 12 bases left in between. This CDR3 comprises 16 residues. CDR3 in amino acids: CASRMTGSSGANVLTF. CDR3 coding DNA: TGTGCCAGCAGGATGACAGGCAGCTCTGGGGCCAACGTCCTGACTTTC.

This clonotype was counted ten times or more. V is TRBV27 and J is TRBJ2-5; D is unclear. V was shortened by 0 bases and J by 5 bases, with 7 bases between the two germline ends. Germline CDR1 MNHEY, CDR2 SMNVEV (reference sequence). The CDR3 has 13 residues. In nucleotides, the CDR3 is TGTGCCAGCAGTTTATCCAGGCAGGAGACCCAGTACTTC. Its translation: CASSLSRQETQYF.

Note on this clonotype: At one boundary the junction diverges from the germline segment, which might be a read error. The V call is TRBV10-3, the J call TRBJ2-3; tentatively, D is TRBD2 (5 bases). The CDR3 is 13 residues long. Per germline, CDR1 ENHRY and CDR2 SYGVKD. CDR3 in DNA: TGTACCATCAGCGCCGGGGACACAGATACGCAGTATTTT. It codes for CTISAGDTDTQYF.

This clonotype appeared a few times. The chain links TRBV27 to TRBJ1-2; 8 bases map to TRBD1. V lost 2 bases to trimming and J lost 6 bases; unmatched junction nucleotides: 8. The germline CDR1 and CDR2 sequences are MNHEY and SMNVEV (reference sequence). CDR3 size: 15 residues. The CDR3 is CASSLRGRGPDGYTF. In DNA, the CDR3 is TGTGCCAGCAGTTTAAGAGGCAGGGGGCCCGATGGCTACACCTTC.

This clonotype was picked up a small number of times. The DNA for the CDR3 is TGTGCCAGCAGCCCGGGCTGGCCTAGCGGGAGTGAGACCCAGTACTTC. Encoded protein: CASSPGWPSGSETQYF. V and J are TRBV11-2 and TRBJ2-5; 10 bases map to TRBD2. The germline CDR1 and CDR2 sequences are SGHAT and FQNNGV. V dropped 5 bases and J dropped 5; count of bases not matched to a gene: 11. The CDR3 has 16 amino acids.

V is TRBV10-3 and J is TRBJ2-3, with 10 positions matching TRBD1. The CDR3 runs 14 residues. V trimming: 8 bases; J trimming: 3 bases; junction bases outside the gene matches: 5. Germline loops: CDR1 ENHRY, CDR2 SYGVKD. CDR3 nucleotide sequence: TGTGCCATCCACCGGGACAGGGGAACAGATACGCAGTATTTT. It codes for CAIHRDRGTDTQYF.

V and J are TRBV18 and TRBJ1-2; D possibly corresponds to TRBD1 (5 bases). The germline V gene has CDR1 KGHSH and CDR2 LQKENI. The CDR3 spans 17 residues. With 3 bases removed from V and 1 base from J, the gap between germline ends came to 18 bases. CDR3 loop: CASSPYQTGTHNYGYTF. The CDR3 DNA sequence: TGTGCCAGCTCACCCTACCAAACAGGAACCCATAACTATGGCTACACCTTC.

CDR3 amino acids: CSVPNPGTFYNEQFF. The CDR3 nucleotides are TGCAGCGTACCTAATCCCGGGACTTTCTACAATGAGCAGTTCTTC. The V gene is TRBV29-1, the J gene TRBJ2-1; the D gene is possibly TRBD2 (6 bases). Germline V gene lookup returns CDR1 SQVTM and CDR2 ANQGSEA. V shed 6 bases and J shed 3 bases, with 18 bases lying between them. The length of the CDR3 is 15 residues.

CDR3 in amino acids: CSVDGTGNTIYF. CDR3 sequence (DNA): TGCAGCGTTGATGGGACTGGAAACACCATATATTTT. The rearrangement joins TRBV29-1 to TRBJ1-3; D gene unclear. Germline V gene lookup returns CDR1 SQVTM and CDR2 ANQGSEA. The CDR3 contains 12 residues. V lost 3 bases to trimming and J lost 2 bases, with 5 bases between them.

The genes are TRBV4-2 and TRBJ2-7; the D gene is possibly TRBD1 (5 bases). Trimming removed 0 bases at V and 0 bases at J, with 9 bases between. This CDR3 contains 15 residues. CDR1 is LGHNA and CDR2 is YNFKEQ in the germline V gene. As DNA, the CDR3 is TGTGCCAGCAGCCAAGAGACCGACAGCTCCTACGAGCAGTACTTC. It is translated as CASSQETDSSYEQYF.

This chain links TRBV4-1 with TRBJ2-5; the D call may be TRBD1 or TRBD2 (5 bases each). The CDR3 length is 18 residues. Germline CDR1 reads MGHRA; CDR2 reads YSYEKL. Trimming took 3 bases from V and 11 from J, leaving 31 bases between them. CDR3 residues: CASSHPIGSGTNNNEQYF. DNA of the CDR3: TGCGCCAGCAGCCATCCTATAGGCTCCGGGACCAATAACAATGAGCAGTACTTC.